This T cell receptor beta chain is drawn from a study of beta chain features in type 1 diabetes. Sorted cells reached over 95% purity in every population. This CDR3 is 12 amino acids long. V dropped 7 bases and J dropped 8 bases, with 12 bases sitting between them. Germline V gene sequence: CDR1 PRHDT, CDR2 FYEKMQ (reference sequence). Broader study findings: Moderate yet significant TCRB CDR3 shortening was seen in Type 1 diabetes patients in all four CD4+ subsets. Researchers could not determine here whether HLA type influences TCRB rearrangement. More deletions and fewer insertions at VDJ junctions were found in patients with type 1 diabetes.

Of the isolated RNA, all was reverse transcribed, and so the sequenced material was expressed TCRB transcripts. Here immunoSEQ multiplex PCR was the method, and the copy in TCRdb shows in-frame clones only, minus some. The repertoire holds about 180,000 clones, with around an eighth as singletons. This clone was counted ten times or more. Its specificity is not known. The receptor comes from a woman under 30 in good health. The sequenced material came from central memory CD4+ T cells from blood. V gene TRBV13 combines with J gene TRBJ2-1; D is unresolved. The CDR3 sequence is CASTLRGHEQFF. CDR3 bases: TGTGCCAGCACCCTTAGAGGTCATGAGCAGTTCTTC.